This section outlines one TCR beta chain sequence together with its context. Treatment defined: preoperative locoregional IRX-2 cytokine immunotherapy. This entry comes from a study of preoperative IRX-2 immunotherapy in early breast cancer. TCRdb's table, derived via immunoSEQ multiplex PCR, lists solely in-frame clones and lacks some. The data show 24,000 or so clones, about 95% seen once. The specimen was tumor tissue, collected after IRX-2 immunotherapy. The sequence was collected from a human donor with breast cancer.

DNA for the CDR3: TGCGCCAGCAGTGACGTAAACAGGGGGCATCAGCCCCAGCATTTT. Protein: CASSDVNRGHQPQHF. The genes are TRBV10-2 and TRBJ1-5, with TRBD1 matching 9 bases. The CDR3 is made up of 15 amino acids. The germline CDR1 and CDR2 sequences are WSHSY and SAAADI. J was trimmed by 5 bases and V by 3 bases; bases with no gene match: 5.